The 5 T cell receptor beta chains below were found in one sample sequenced in a study of beta chain features in type 1 diabetes (dated by TCRdb to the late 2010s). Libraries were made using the immunoSEQ multiplex PCR assay. The High Capacity cDNA Reverse Transcription Kit was used to reverse transcribe all of the isolated RNA, meaning that expressed TCRB transcripts were what got sequenced. TCRdb obtained this table from immuneACCESS and retained in-frame rearrangements with V and J assigned. These tables miss some clones; where compared with another copy, unresolved V genes account for less than half of the shortfall, and the remainder is unexplained. Here the sample has some 900,000 clones; roughly a sixth occur a single time. Around 0.02% of the sample comes from the top ten. Sequencing used naive CD4+ T cells from blood. The cell subset or site label, read with the paper, signifies: true naive CD4+ T cells. Receptor source: a young woman in good health.

V usage is TRBV7-2 and J usage is TRBJ1-1, with 7 bases fitting TRBD1. Germline CDR1 and CDR2: SGHTA and FQGNSA. V lost 6 bases to trimming and J lost 10 bases; unmatched junction nucleotides: 14. This CDR3 contains 14 residues. This CDR3 is CASSKSGTQGGAFF. The CDR3 coding sequence is TGTGCCAGCAGTAAAAGCGGAACGCAGGGGGGAGCTTTCTTT.

The V gene is TRBV7-9, the J gene TRBJ1-4, with D hard to call. Germline V CDR1 and CDR2: SEHNR, FQNEAQ (reference sequence). With 7 bases removed from V and 4 bases from J, the gap between germline ends came to 10 bases. The CDR3 is 13 residues long. For the CDR3, the DNA is TGTGCCAGCACTCTGGGCGGTAATGAAAAACTGTTTTTT. Translating it yields CASTLGGNEKLFF.

This rearrangement joins TRBV11-1 to TRBJ2-1; 11 nucleotides match TRBD2. Trimming cost V 5 bases and J 2 bases; bases outside gene matches: 2. Per the germline V gene, CDR1 is SGHAT and CDR2 is FQDESV (reference sequence). The CDR3 consists of 15 residues. The CDR3 reads CASSTGLAAYNEQFF. For the CDR3, the DNA is TGTGCCAGCAGCACGGGACTAGCGGCCTACAATGAGCAGTTCTTC. Filled out from reference TRBV11-1 and TRBJ2-1, the complete variable domain reads EAEVAQSPRYKITEKSQAVAFWCDPISGHATLYWYRQILGQGPELLVQFQDESVVDDSQLPKDRFSAERLKGVDSTLKIQPAELGDSAMYLCASSTGLAAYNEQFFGPGTRLTVL.

This clone was counted many times. The chain employs TRBV2 and TRBJ2-6, with D possibly being TRBD2 (5 bases). Germline CDR1 is SNHLY and CDR2 is FYNNEI. This CDR3 contains 13 residues. V was cut by 9 bases and J by 3 bases, with 9 bases left in between. The CDR3 DNA reads TGTGCCAGGAGGGCTGTTGGGGCCAACGTCCTGACTTTC. It is translated as CARRAVGANVLTF. Filled out from reference TRBV2 and TRBJ2-6, the complete variable domain reads EPEVTQTPSHQVTQMGQEVILRCVPISNHLYFYWYRQILGQKVEFLVSFYNNEISEKSEIFDDQFSVERPDGSNFTLKIRSTKLEDSAMYFCARRAVGANVLTFGAGSRLTVL.

The chain is built from TRBV5-4 and TRBJ2-1; D possibly uses TRBD1 or TRBD2 (6 bases each). The CDR3 spans 12 residues. CDR1 is SGHNT and CDR2 is YYREEE in the germline V gene (reference sequence). V dropped 4 bases and J dropped 9 bases, with 11 bases sitting between them. The CDR3 DNA reads TGTGCCAGCAGCCCAGGAGGGGGTGAGCAGTTCTTC. Translating gives CASSPGGGEQFF. Together with reference TRBV5-4 and TRBJ2-1, the CDR3 gives the full variable domain: ETGVTQSPTHLIKTRGQQVTLRCSSQSGHNTVSWYQQALGQGPQFIFQYYREEENGRGNFPPRFSGLQFPNYSSELNVNALELDDSALYLCASSPGGGEQFFGPGTRLTVL.